One sample yielded the 14 T cell receptor beta chains listed below, sequenced in a study of blood T cell repertoires in COVID-19. The data were produced by immunoSEQ multiplex PCR, yet TCRdb's version contains in-frame clones alone and is incomplete. The table lists some 270,000 clones, roughly nine tenths of them singletons. The source material was peripheral blood. These receptors all come from a man aged 50-59 years with acute or convalescent COVID-19.

The chain uses TRBV5-8 and TRBJ2-5; perhaps TRBD1 as D (6 bases). The CDR3 consists of 14 residues. V was trimmed by 0 bases and J by 4 bases, leaving 10 bases between them. CDR1 and CDR2 from the germline V gene are SGHTS and YDEGEE. This chain's CDR3 is CASSLVGGPETQYF. The DNA for the CDR3 is TGTGCCAGCAGCTTGGTTGGGGGCCCAGAGACCCAGTACTTC. Together with reference TRBV5-8 and TRBJ2-5, the CDR3 gives the full variable domain: EAGVTQSPTHLIKTRGQQATLRCSPISGHTSVYWYQQALGLGLQFLLWYDEGEERNRGNFPPRFSGRQFPNYSSELNVNALELEDSALYLCASSLVGGPETQYFGPGTRLLVL.

J is TRBJ1-1 and V is TRBV7-3; D unclear. Germline CDR1 reads SGHTA; CDR2 reads FQGTGA. Trimming shortened V by 2 bases and J by 5 bases, and 12 bases separated the two germline ends. The CDR3 is 14 amino acids. The CDR3 is CASSLSGVGTEAFF. CDR3 DNA sequence: TGTGCCAGCAGCTTATCCGGGGTAGGGACTGAAGCTTTCTTT. Looking up the rest from reference TRBV7-3 and TRBJ1-1 gives the full variable domain: GAGVSQTPSNKVTEKGKYVELRCDPISGHTALYWYRQSLGQGPEFLIYFQGTGAADDSGLPNDRFFAVRPEGSVSTLKIQRTERGDSAVYLCASSLSGVGTEAFFGQGTRLTVV.

J is TRBJ1-5 and V is TRBV30; TRBD1 matches at 7 bases. Germline CDR1 is GTSNPN and CDR2 is SVGIG (reference sequence). This CDR3 is built from 14 residues. After removal of 6 bases from V and 2 bases from J, the junction contained 7 bases not matched to a gene. In DNA, the CDR3 is TGTGCCTGTACGACAGGGCAAGGCAATCAGCCCCAGCATTTT. Encoded protein: CACTTGQGNQPQHF.

The chain uses TRBV5-1 and TRBJ2-5, with 13 positions matching TRBD2. Trimming cost V 4 bases and J 2 bases; bases outside gene matches: 2. Germline CDR1 is SGHRS and CDR2 is YFSETQ. The CDR3 covers 15 residues. This CDR3 is CASSPGLAGQETQYF. The CDR3 DNA is TGCGCCAGCAGCCCGGGACTAGCGGGGCAAGAGACCCAGTACTTC.

Worth noting for this clone: The junction departs from germline at one end; a sequencing error may be responsible. The chain carries TRBV7-8 and TRBJ1-2; 7 bases line up with TRBD1. Germline V gene data show CDR1 as SGHVS and CDR2 as FQNEAQ. This CDR3 is 13 amino acids long. CDR3 amino acids: CASSSGTDYAYTF. CDR3 nucleotides: TGTGCCAGCAGCTCAGGGACAGACTATGCCTACACCTTC. Based on the CDR3 plus reference TRBV7-8 and TRBJ1-2, the full variable domain is GAGVSQSPRYKVAKRGQDVALRCDPISGHVSLFWYQQALGQGPEFLTYFQNEAQLDKSGLPSDRFFAERPEGSVSTLKIQRTQQEDSAVYLCASSSGTDYAYTFGSGTRLTVV.

This clone was counted a single time. Other DNA sequences within the sample encode an identical CDR3. The chain recombines TRBV12-3 or TRBV12-4 with TRBJ1-3; D ambiguous. This CDR3 region has 12 residues. Deletions cut 3 bases from V and 4 bases from J, with 4 bases between. CDR3 sequence: CASSLGGNTIYF. Here the CDR3 DNA reads TGTGCCAGCAGTTTGGGCGGAAACACCATATATTTT.

This clone has a single count. The rearrangement links TRBV5-1 to TRBJ2-3, with a possible D match to TRBD2 (5 bases). V gave up 4 bases and J gave up 6 bases, with 12 bases separating them. The CDR3 consists of 13 residues. Germline lookup yields CDR1 SGHRS and CDR2 YFSETQ. The CDR3 DNA reads as TGCGCCAGCAGCCGCACGGGGTCCGATACGCAGTATTTT. This codes for CASSRTGSDTQYF.

The V call is TRBV5-8, the J call TRBJ2-7; D not certain. This CDR3 has 12 amino acids. The V end lost 0 bases, the J end lost 5 bases, and 6 bases lay between the germline ends. Germline CDR1 SGHTS, CDR2 YDEGEE. In DNA form, the CDR3 reads TGTGCCAGCAGCTTGGCTAGGCACGAGCAGTACTTC. It specifies CASSLARHEQYF.

The rearrangement joins TRBV18 to TRBJ2-6; D call uncertain. The V and J ends lost 3 bases and 1 base respectively, with 7 bases between them. This CDR3 is 15 amino acids long. In germline, CDR1 is KGHSH, CDR2 LQKENI. As DNA, the CDR3 is TGTGCCAGCTCACCTACCCGGTCTGGGGCCAACGTCCTGACTTTC. Translating it yields CASSPTRSGANVLTF.

The chain recombines TRBV7-2 with TRBJ1-1; D unclear. The CDR3 totals 13 residues. V gave up 0 bases and J gave up 1 base, with 3 bases separating them. Germline V CDR1 and CDR2: SGHTA, FQGNSA. CDR3 sequence (DNA): TGTGCCAGCAGCTTAGCCAGGAACACTGAAGCTTTCTTT. It is translated as CASSLARNTEAFF.

J is TRBJ1-1 and V is TRBV11-2; TRBD1 is a possible D gene (6 bases). The CDR3 is 16 residues long. Germline CDR1 and CDR2: SGHAT and FQNNGV. V lost 1 base and J lost 6, with 18 bases in between. This chain's CDR3 is CASSLVGSVGAPEAFF. DNA of the CDR3: TGTGCCAGCAGCTTAGTCGGCAGTGTGGGGGCTCCTGAAGCTTTCTTT.

This chain connects TRBV27 to TRBJ1-2; TRBD1 matches 7 bases. The V gene's germline CDR1 is MNHEY and CDR2 SMNVEV (reference sequence). There are 12 residues in the CDR3. V shed 6 bases and J 5 bases; nucleotides not matched to a gene: 3. The CDR3 sequence is CASRTGHYGYTF. In DNA, the CDR3 is TGTGCCAGCAGGACAGGGCATTATGGCTACACCTTC.

This clone has only one observation. V and J are TRBV6-5 and TRBJ1-5; D gene uncertain. Trimming stripped 6 bases from V and 0 bases from J, with 9 bases between. This CDR3 contains 14 residues. Germline assignment: CDR1 MNHEY and CDR2 SVGAGI. The CDR3 DNA reads TGTGCCAGCAGCCCGGGGAATAGCAATCAGCCCCAGCATTTT. This translates into CASSPGNSNQPQHF.

On this clone: Since no conserved phenylalanine or tryptophan closes the CDR3, a read error is the likely cause. No DNA is shown, since the ends of the CDR3 on it are uncertain; the CDR3 is the one TCRdb lists. The V and J genes are TRBV5-3 and TRBJ2-7; the table's D call of TRBD2 was not tested on the DNA. TRBV5-3 is annotated as an ORF whose role is uncertain. The CDR3 length equals 8 residues, ends included. The chain's CDR3 is CARSLLGS.